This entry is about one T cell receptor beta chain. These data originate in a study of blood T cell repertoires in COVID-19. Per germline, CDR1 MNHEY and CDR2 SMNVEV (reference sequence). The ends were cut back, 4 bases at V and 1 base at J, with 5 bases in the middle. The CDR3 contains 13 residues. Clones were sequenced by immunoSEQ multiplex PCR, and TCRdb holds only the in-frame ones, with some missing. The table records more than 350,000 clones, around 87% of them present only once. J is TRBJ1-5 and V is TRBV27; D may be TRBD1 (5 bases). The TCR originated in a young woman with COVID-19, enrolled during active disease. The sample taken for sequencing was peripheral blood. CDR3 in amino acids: CASSWTSNQPQHF. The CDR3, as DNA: TGTGCCAGCAGTTGGACAAGCAATCAGCCCCAGCATTTT.